This T cell receptor beta chain emerged from a study of regulatory and conventional T cells in RAG deficiency. Regarding the study as a whole: Control T-cell subsets had markedly higher Shannon entropy and lower Simpson indices than RAG-deficient patients. Omenn syndrome and CID/AS patients had 95 to 100-fold fewer unique Treg TCR beta sequences, versus approximately 9.6-fold elsewhere.

Produced via immunoSEQ multiplex PCR; TCRdb's table is partial and in-frame only. This sample has roughly 32,000 clones; 89% occur once, and the top ten carry roughly an eighth. In regard to this clone: Antigen specificity is unknown.

V lost 4 bases to trimming and J lost 0 bases; unmatched junction nucleotides: 2. The germline V gene has CDR1 MGHRA and CDR2 YSYEKL. The CDR3 loop spans 14 amino acids. Separately, the same data were catalogued under a study of regulatory T cells. Per that paper: Amplification used 52 TRBV primers and 13 TRBJ primers. In patients, unique TRB V-J pairs were restricted and V/J usage skewed, especially in Tregs.

This receptor was obtained from a human donor in good health. The chain is built from TRBV4-1 and TRBJ1-2; 7 bases are shared with TRBD1. The sample consisted of CD8+ T cells sorted from blood. CDR3 amino acids: CASSRGQANYGYTF. CDR3 DNA: TGCGCCAGCAGCCGAGGACAGGCTAACTATGGCTACACCTTC.